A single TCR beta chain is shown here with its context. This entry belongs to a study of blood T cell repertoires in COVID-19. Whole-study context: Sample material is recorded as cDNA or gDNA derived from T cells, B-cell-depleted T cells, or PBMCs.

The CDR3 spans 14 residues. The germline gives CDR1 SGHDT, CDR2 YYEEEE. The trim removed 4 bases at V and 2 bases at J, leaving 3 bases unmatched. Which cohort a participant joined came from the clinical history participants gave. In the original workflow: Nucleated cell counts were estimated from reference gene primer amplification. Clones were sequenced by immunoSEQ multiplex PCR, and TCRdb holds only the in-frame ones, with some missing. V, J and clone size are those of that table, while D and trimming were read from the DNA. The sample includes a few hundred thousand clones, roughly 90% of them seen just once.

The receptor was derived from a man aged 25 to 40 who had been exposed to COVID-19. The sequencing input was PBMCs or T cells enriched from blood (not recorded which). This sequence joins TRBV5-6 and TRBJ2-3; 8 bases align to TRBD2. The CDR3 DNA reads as TGTGCCAGCAGCACGCGGGGGGTCACAGATACGCAGTATTTT. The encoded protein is CASSTRGVTDTQYF.